Reported below is one TCR beta chain. Its antigen is unidentified. The sample is drawn from a study of cytomegalovirus exposure and HLA in healthy donors. Study-wide results and limits: Exclusion as indistinguishable affected some V segments, including TRBV6-2 and TRBV6-3.

J was trimmed by 4 bases and V by 4 bases; bases with no gene match: 11. CDR1 SGHRS and CDR2 YFSETQ come from the germline V gene. The CDR3 is 16 residues long. Use of 60 Vbeta and 13 Jbeta primers characterized the PCR. Here immunoSEQ multiplex PCR was the method, and the copy in TCRdb shows in-frame clones only, minus some. Altogether just over 200,000 clones are present, roughly four fifths being singletons, with the ten largest covering about 2.5%. The sequenced material came from PBMCs. The source is a woman aged 40 to 55 in good health and CMV-seronegative. The chain is built from TRBV5-1 and TRBJ2-3; TRBD1 matches at 8 bases. CDR3 nucleotide sequence: TGCGCCAGCAGCCAGAGCAGGGGGCAGGGGGCAGATACGCAGTATTTT. It codes for CASSQSRGQGADTQYF.